The 18 T cell receptor beta chains given below trace back to one sample, sequenced in a study of T-cell reconstitution after alpha-beta-depleted transplantation in children (dated by TCRdb to about 2016). Libraries were prepared through PCR. The instrument was an Illumina HiSeq 2500. TCR libraries were prepared with molecular barcoding, using unique molecular identifiers to normalize TCRbeta repertoire quantification. Starting from the raw public reads, TCRdb applied fastp trimming at Q25, assembled clones with MiXCR and retained in-frame beta chains. Rows are combined by CDR3 protein, so each entry shows the most common genes and DNA. The sample contains 450,000 to 600,000 distinct CDR3 sequences, 10% to 15% of them found a single time. Together, the top ten hold around 2% of the sample. What the treatment or condition label conveys for this sample: allogeneic hematopoietic cell transplantation with graft depleted of TCRalphabeta T cells and CD19 B cells.

The input for sequencing was PBMCs, mostly from graft donor cells, taken 360 days after TCRalphabeta/CD19-depleted stem cell transplant. Every receptor here comes from a male patient between 10 and 17 years old who had a stem cell transplant for acute myeloid leukemia, so the T cells may come from the graft donor.

This clonotype has only a few counts. The chain carries TRBV20-1 and TRBJ2-7; 7 bases line up with TRBD2. V was pared by 5 bases and J by 3 bases, with 7 bases of the junction left unmatched. This CDR3 region has 13 residues. The germline V gene has CDR1 DFQATT and CDR2 SNEGSKA (reference sequence). The CDR3 protein is CSALRDYNYEQYF. CDR3 coding DNA: TGCAGTGCTTTGAGGGACTACAACTACGAGCAGTACTTC.

This clonotype was counted a few times. The CDR3 reads CASRPGRARSGANVLTF. The CDR3 nucleotides are TGTGCCAGCAGACCGGGACGGGCCCGCTCTGGGGCCAACGTCCTGACTTTC. The rearrangement links TRBV12-3 or TRBV12-4 to TRBJ2-6; D assignment may be TRBD1 or TRBD2 (5 bases each). V was shortened by 6 bases and J by 0 bases, with 15 bases between the two germline ends. The CDR3 consists of 17 residues.

This clonotype was counted many times. J is TRBJ1-3 and V is TRBV29-1; D remains ambiguous. This CDR3 comprises 11 residues. Deletions cut 2 bases from V and 4 bases from J, with 3 bases between. Germline V gene sequence: CDR1 SQVTM, CDR2 ANQGSEA. The CDR3 sequence is CSVESGNTIYF. In DNA form, the CDR3 reads TGCAGCGTTGAATCCGGAAACACCATATATTTT. The full variable domain, in which reference TRBV29-1 and TRBJ1-3 provide the parts outside the CDR3, is SAVISQKPSRDICQRGTSLTIQCQVDSQVTMMFWYRQQPGQSLTLIATANQGSEATYESGFVIDKFPISRPNLTFSTLTVSNMSPEDSSIYLCSVESGNTIYFGEGSWLTVV.

This clonotype was counted a few times. The chain is built from TRBV12-3 or TRBV12-4 and TRBJ2-7; D call uncertain. The CDR3 is 15 residues long. Trimming pared 4 bases from V and 1 base from J, leaving 14 bases between. The chain's CDR3 is CASSSSLAPSYEQYF. In nucleotides, the CDR3 is TGTGCCAGCAGTTCCTCCCTTGCGCCTTCCTACGAGCAGTACTTC.

This clonotype was seen ten or more times. This rearrangement joins TRBV29-1 to TRBJ2-3, with 7 bases matching TRBD1. The germline V gene has CDR1 SQVTM and CDR2 ANQGSEA. CDR3 size: 13 residues. V lost 4 bases to trimming and J lost 7 bases; unmatched junction nucleotides: 8. The CDR3 sequence: CSVGPDRVNTQYF. The CDR3 DNA follows: TGCAGCGTTGGGCCTGACAGGGTAAATACGCAGTATTTT.

The sample holds a few counts of this clonotype. The chain employs TRBV6-6 and TRBJ2-1; D unresolved. Germline CDR1 is MNHNY and CDR2 is SVGAGI (reference sequence). CDR3 length: 12 amino acids. Trimming shortened V by 1 base and J by 9 bases, and 7 bases separated the two germline ends. CDR3 protein: CASSYLKVEQFF. For the CDR3, the DNA is TGTGCCAGCAGTTACTTGAAAGTTGAGCAGTTCTTC.

This clonotype was detected ten times or more. The chain recombines TRBV29-1 with TRBJ2-1; 7 nucleotides align to TRBD2. The CDR3 loop spans 16 amino acids. Trimming cost V 0 bases and J 6 bases; bases outside gene matches: 11. The germline CDR1 and CDR2 sequences are SQVTM and ANQGSEA. The CDR3, as DNA: TGCAGCGTTGAAGAGGGTAGACTAGCCGGGGGCAATGAGCAGTTCTTC. Residues: CSVEEGRLAGGNEQFF.

This clonotype has ten or more counts. The V gene is TRBV28, the J gene TRBJ2-7, with 10 bases identical to TRBD1. The germline V gene encodes CDR1 MDHEN and CDR2 SYDVKM. J gave up 9 bases and V 3 bases, and 11 bases lay outside the gene matches. The CDR3 is 15 amino acids. The CDR3 sequence is CASSFPTGGSHLQYF. CDR3 coding DNA: TGTGCCAGCAGTTTTCCGACAGGGGGCTCTCATCTGCAGTACTTC.

This clonotype appeared once. A much larger clone lies one base from this, so it may be a read error. The V gene is TRBV29-1, the J gene TRBJ2-4, with D possibly matching TRBD2 (5 bases). The CDR3 consists of 13 residues. Germline assignment: CDR1 SQVTM and CDR2 ANQGSEA. CDR3 nucleotides: TGCAGCGTTGGTGGGCTAGCCAAAAACATTCGGTACTTC. Translating gives CSVGGLAKNIRYF.

This clonotype has a handful of counts. This chain links TRBV18 with TRBJ2-1; D remains ambiguous. Looked up from germline, CDR1 is KGHSH and CDR2 is LQKENI. The V and J ends lost 3 bases and 4 bases respectively, with 7 bases between them. The CDR3 loop spans 13 amino acids. The CDR3: CASSPTEYNEQFF. CDR3 sequence (DNA): TGTGCCAGCTCACCCACGGAGTACAATGAGCAGTTCTTC.

The rearrangement joins TRBV27 to TRBJ2-7, with D maybe TRBD1 (6 bases). This CDR3 region has 17 residues. Germline-derived CDR1 and CDR2 are MNHEY and SMNVEV (reference sequence). V was clipped by 6 bases and J by 4 bases, with 25 bases between them. CDR3 DNA: TGTGCCAGCAGCTTCCCTGGCCCGGCAGGGGTGGGTTACGAGCAGTACTTC. As protein: CASSFPGPAGVGYEQYF.

The J gene is TRBJ2-1, the V gene TRBV7-9, with 13 bases aligning to TRBD2. This CDR3 comprises 17 residues. V lost 5 bases, J lost 4 bases, and 8 bases stayed unmatched. Germline loops: CDR1 SEHNR, CDR2 FQNEAQ (reference sequence). The CDR3 spells CASSQGGLAGQYNEQFF. Here the CDR3 DNA reads TGTGCCAGCAGCCAGGGGGGACTAGCGGGGCAATACAATGAGCAGTTCTTC.

Of note for this clonotype: The CDR3 carries no conserved terminal phenylalanine or tryptophan, so it likely arises from a read error. The V and J genes are TRBV29-1 and TRBJ2-3; 14 bases map to TRBD2. The J segment lost 1 base and the V segment lost 3 bases, leaving 6 bases of the junction unmatched. This CDR3 comprises 17 residues. CDR1 and CDR2 (germline): SQVTM, ANQGSEA. The CDR3 protein is CSVDGTSGRRGTDTQYV. The CDR3 nucleotides are TGCAGCGTTGACGGGACTAGCGGGAGACGGGGCACAGATACGCAGTATGTT.

This clonotype occurred a few times. The V and J genes are TRBV7-9 and TRBJ2-7; tentatively, D is TRBD1 or TRBD2 (5 bases each). Per germline, CDR1 SEHNR and CDR2 FQNEAQ (reference sequence). This CDR3 has 15 amino acids. V was pared by 3 bases and J by 0 bases, with 12 bases between. Written as DNA, the CDR3 is TGTGCCAGCAGCTTGAGGGACGGACCCTCCTACGAGCAGTACTTC. Amino acid sequence: CASSLRDGPSYEQYF.

On this clonotype itself: Just one base apart from a much larger clone, this may be a read error. The rearrangement joins TRBV6-6 to TRBJ2-3; D remains ambiguous. The CDR3 consists of 12 residues. The V and J ends lost 2 bases and 4 bases respectively, with 4 bases between them. Per germline, CDR1 MNHNY and CDR2 SVGAGI (reference sequence). As DNA, the CDR3 is TGTGCCAGCAGTTACAGGGCAGATACGCAGTATTTT. Its protein is CASSYRADTQYF.

This clonotype was picked up a small number of times. The CDR3 coding sequence is TGCAGTGCTGCCTCCGGGACGGAGTACACAGATACGCAGTATTTT. Its translation: CSAASGTEYTDTQYF. The chain recombines TRBV20-1 with TRBJ2-3; the D call may be TRBD1 or TRBD2 (5 bases each). The germline V gene encodes CDR1 DFQATT and CDR2 SNEGSKA (reference sequence). The CDR3 is made up of 15 amino acids. The V end lost 5 bases, the J end lost 2 bases, and 17 bases lay between the germline ends.

This clonotype has a handful of counts. This chain links TRBV7-3 with TRBJ2-1; TRBD2 aligns across 13 bases. The CDR3 loop spans 19 amino acids. Germline trimming cut 1 base from V and 0 bases from J; bases unmatched to any gene: 6. CDR1 and CDR2 (germline): SGHTA, FQGTGA. Here the CDR3 reads CASSLRGLAGLDSYNEQFF. The DNA for the CDR3 is TGTGCCAGCAGCTTAAGGGGACTAGCGGGATTAGACTCCTACAATGAGCAGTTCTTC.

This chain's CDR3 is CASSPWGQGPFEGKNIQYF. The CDR3 coding sequence is TGTGCCAGCAGCCCGTGGGGACAGGGACCTTTCGAGGGCAAAAACATTCAGTACTTC. The rearrangement links TRBV11-1 to TRBJ2-4; the match to TRBD1 covers 9 bases. The germline V gene encodes CDR1 SGHAT and CDR2 FQDESV (reference sequence). V lost 5 bases to trimming and J lost 3 bases; unmatched junction nucleotides: 17. The CDR3 has 19 amino acids. The full variable domain, its missing parts supplied by reference TRBV11-1 and TRBJ2-4, is EAEVAQSPRYKITEKSQAVAFWCDPISGHATLYWYRQILGQGPELLVQFQDESVVDDSQLPKDRFSAERLKGVDSTLKIQPAELGDSAMYLCASSPWGQGPFEGKNIQYFGAGTRLSVL.